This TCR beta chain originates from a study of T-cell reconstitution after alpha-beta-depleted transplantation in children. V dropped 2 bases and J dropped 3 bases, with 11 bases sitting between them. The CDR3 length is 14 residues. Germline V lookup: CDR1 SGHRS, CDR2 YFSETQ. Unique molecular identifiers tagged the TCRbeta library. MiXCR, run by TCRdb on the PCR reads, gives a single entry per CDR3 protein. The data hold some 240,000 distinct CDR3 sequences, with around 9.7% observed a single time. This clonotype was seen repeatedly, ten times or more. The clonotype comes from a human donor who donated a stem cell graft to a child with SCID. The sequencing here drew on PBMCs from the stem cell graft donor, taken from the stem cell graft. The rearrangement joins TRBV5-1 to TRBJ1-1; D perhaps matches TRBD1 (5 bases). The CDR3: CASSFGGLDTEAFF. CDR3 coding DNA: TGCGCCAGCAGCTTCGGGGGGTTGGACACTGAAGCTTTCTTT.